This T cell receptor (beta chain) comes out of a study of cytomegalovirus exposure and HLA in healthy donors. The PCR ran on 60 Vbeta and 13 Jbeta primers. Sequenced by immunoSEQ multiplex PCR; TCRdb stores in-frame clones only, minus some. There are about 210,000 clones in the sample; around 84% occur only once, and roughly 3.1% lies in the top ten. The CDR3 has 13 amino acids. V was shortened by 3 bases and J by 4 bases, with 9 bases between the two germline ends. Germline CDR1 and CDR2: LNHDA and SQIVND (reference sequence). The TCR sequence derives from a man in his forties or fifties in good health and CMV-seropositive. Sample: PBMCs. The gene calls are TRBV19 and TRBJ1-2; D uncertain. The CDR3 spells CASSIQEVYGYTF. The CDR3 coding sequence is TGTGCCAGTAGTATCCAGGAAGTCTATGGCTACACCTTC.